These 13 T cell receptor beta chains originate from one sample sequenced in a study of shared clonotypes between healthy human individuals. The assay was immunoSEQ multiplex PCR, and TCRdb's table has in-frame clones only and misses some. The table has over 2 million clones, under 95% seen once. Sequencing used naive CD4+ T cells from PBMCs. Subset noted: CD45RA+ positively selected. These TCRs come from a man in his late teens or twenties in good health. Some clones in this sample may be carry-over from other donors' samples.

In this sample, this clone turned up once. The chain combines TRBV28 with TRBJ2-2, with D tentatively TRBD1 (6 bases). V dropped 2 bases and J dropped 6 bases, with 16 bases sitting between them. From germline, CDR1 is MDHEN and CDR2 SYDVKM. The CDR3 length is 16 residues. The CDR3 spells CASSLGSLGAAGELFF. Here the CDR3 DNA reads TGTGCCAGCAGTTTAGGGTCATTGGGGGCGGCCGGGGAGCTGTTTTTT. Full variable domain (outside the CDR3, taken from reference TRBV28 and TRBJ2-2): DVKVTQSSRYLVKRTGEKVFLECVQDMDHENMFWYRQDPGLGLRLIYFSYDVKMKEKGDIPEGYSVSREKKERFSLILESASTNQTSMYLCASSLGSLGAAGELFFGEGSRLTVL.

This sequence joins TRBV18 and TRBJ2-3; TRBD1 matches 10 bases. The germline CDR1 and CDR2 sequences are KGHSH and LQKENI. This CDR3 is built from 16 residues. With 6 bases clipped from V and 1 base from J, the junction kept 7 bases outside the gene matches. DNA of the CDR3: TGTGCCAGCTCCCGGACAGGGACAGGGGGCACAGATACGCAGTATTTT. This gives the protein CASSRTGTGGTDTQYF.

The gene calls are TRBV27 and TRBJ2-7; 8 bases line up with TRBD1. With V trimmed by 2 bases and J by 3 bases, 3 bases remained unmatched. CDR3 length equals 14 residues. CDR1 and CDR2 (germline): MNHEY, SMNVEV (reference sequence). In DNA, the CDR3 is TGTGCCAGCAGTTTACCCGGACAGGGCTACGAGCAGTACTTC. Residues: CASSLPGQGYEQYF.

This chain links TRBV29-1 with TRBJ2-2, with TRBD2 matching over 9 bases. The germline V gene encodes CDR1 SQVTM and CDR2 ANQGSEA. V trimming: 4 bases; J trimming: 4 bases; junction bases outside the gene matches: 13. This CDR3 is built from 17 residues. This CDR3 is CSVAGLADPSGTGELFF. CDR3 DNA sequence: TGCAGCGTTGCGGGACTAGCCGACCCGTCGGGCACCGGGGAGCTGTTTTTT.

This sequence joins TRBV2 and TRBJ1-1; 9 bases fit TRBD1. CDR1 is SNHLY, CDR2 FYNNEI, per germline. V trimming: 6 bases; J trimming: 11 bases; junction bases outside the gene matches: 10. This CDR3 has 13 residues. The CDR3 protein is CASRGTGQPRAFF. CDR3 in DNA: TGTGCCAGCAGGGGGACAGGGCAGCCTAGGGCTTTCTTT.

This clone has more than one count but fewer than ten. The rearrangement links TRBV20-1 to TRBJ2-1; possible D gene TRBD1, 6 bases. CDR1 DFQATT and CDR2 SNEGSKA come from the germline V gene (reference sequence). The CDR3 covers 10 residues. V was cut by 3 bases and J by 15 bases, with 12 bases left in between. In nucleotides, the CDR3 is TGCAGTGCTAGCAGGGGATGGGCGTTCTTC. Translation: CSASRGWAFF.

V and J are TRBV29-1 and TRBJ2-3; D is unclear. The CDR3 is 11 amino acids. The V end was cut by 5 bases, the J end by 5 bases, with 8 bases between. Per the germline V gene, CDR1 is SQVTM and CDR2 is ANQGSEA. CDR3 in amino acids: CSVIGGDTQYF. In nucleotides, the CDR3 is TGCAGCGTTATCGGTGGAGATACGCAGTATTTT.

The J gene is TRBJ2-5, the V gene TRBV23-1; possible D gene TRBD2, 6 bases. TRBV23-1 falls under the ORF class, with uncertain function. V gave up 0 bases and J gave up 2 bases, with 16 bases separating them. This CDR3 has 17 amino acids. Here the CDR3 reads CASSQSRRAVSQETQYF. CDR3 coding DNA: TGCGCCAGCAGTCAATCGAGGAGGGCAGTCTCTCAAGAGACCCAGTACTTC.

The chain couples TRBV4-2 to TRBJ2-1; perhaps TRBD2 as D (5 bases). This CDR3 has 14 residues. Germline assignment: CDR1 LGHNA and CDR2 YNFKEQ. V was trimmed by 3 bases and J by 8 bases, leaving 14 bases between them. CDR3 DNA sequence: TGTGCCAGCAGCCAGGCTAGCAGTGAGGATGAGCAGTTCTTC. It specifies CASSQASSEDEQFF.

V gene TRBV7-9 combines with J gene TRBJ1-5, with D uncertain. The CDR3 runs 16 residues. V lost 1 base, J lost 0 bases, and 10 bases lay in between. The germline gives CDR1 SEHNR, CDR2 FQNEAQ (reference sequence). Written as DNA, the CDR3 is TGTGCCAGCAGCTTAGTTGCCGGGTATAGCAATCAGCCCCAGCATTTT. Protein product: CASSLVAGYSNQPQHF.

CDR3 residues: CASSANDRIQPQHF. For the CDR3, the DNA is TGTGCCAGCAGCGCCAATGACAGAATTCAGCCCCAGCATTTT. The V and J genes are TRBV5-5 and TRBJ1-5, with D possibly being TRBD1 (5 bases). Germline assignment: CDR1 SGHKS and CDR2 YYEKEE (reference sequence). Deletions cut 4 bases from V and 6 bases from J, with 14 bases between. The CDR3 consists of 14 residues.

The chain links TRBV6-6 to TRBJ2-1; 8 nucleotides line up with TRBD2. The CDR3 contains 15 residues. Germline V CDR1 and CDR2: MNHNY, SVGAGI (reference sequence). Trimming took 4 bases from V and 15 from J; bases not matched to a gene: 17. CDR3 coding DNA: TGTGCCAGCAGTTCCCCGGAGGGGCTCGGACTAGCTCTGTTCTTC. It specifies CASSSPEGLGLALFF.

This chain links TRBV6-6 with TRBJ2-3; D is unresolved. From germline, CDR1 is MNHNY and CDR2 SVGAGI (reference sequence). The CDR3 runs 16 residues. The germline V and J ends were trimmed by 3 bases and 2 bases, with 15 bases remaining between them. This CDR3 is CASSYEIVGSTDTQYF. CDR3 DNA: TGTGCCAGCAGTTATGAAATTGTAGGGTCCACAGATACGCAGTATTTT.